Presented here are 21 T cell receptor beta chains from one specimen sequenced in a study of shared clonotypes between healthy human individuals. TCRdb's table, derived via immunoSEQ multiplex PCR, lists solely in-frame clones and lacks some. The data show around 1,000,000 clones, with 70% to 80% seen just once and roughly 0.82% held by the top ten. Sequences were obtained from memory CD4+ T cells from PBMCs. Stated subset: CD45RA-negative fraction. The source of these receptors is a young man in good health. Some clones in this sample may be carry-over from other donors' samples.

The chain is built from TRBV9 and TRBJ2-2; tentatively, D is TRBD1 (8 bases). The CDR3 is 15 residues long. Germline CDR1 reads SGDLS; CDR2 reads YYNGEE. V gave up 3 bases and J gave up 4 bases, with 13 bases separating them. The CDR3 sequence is CASSERDRPTGELFF. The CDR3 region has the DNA TGTGCCAGCAGCGAGCGGGACAGGCCCACCGGGGAGCTGTTTTTT. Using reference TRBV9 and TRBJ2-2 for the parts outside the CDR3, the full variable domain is DSGVTQTPKHLITATGQRVTLRCSPRSGDLSVYWYQQSLDQGLQFLIQYYNGEERAKGNILERFSAQQFPDLHSELNLSSLELGDSALYFCASSERDRPTGELFFGEGSRLTVL.

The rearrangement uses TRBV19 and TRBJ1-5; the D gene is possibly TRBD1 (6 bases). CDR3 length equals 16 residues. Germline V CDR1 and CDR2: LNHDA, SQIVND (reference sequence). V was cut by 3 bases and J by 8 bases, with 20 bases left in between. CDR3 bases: TGTGCCAGTAGTATTCAAGTTGGTAAGGGGGTAAAGCCCCAGCATTTT. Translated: CASSIQVGKGVKPQHF.

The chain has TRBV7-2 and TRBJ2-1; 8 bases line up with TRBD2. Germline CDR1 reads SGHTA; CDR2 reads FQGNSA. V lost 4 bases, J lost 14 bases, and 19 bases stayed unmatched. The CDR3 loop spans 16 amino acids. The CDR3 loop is CASSSGARLRGTREFF. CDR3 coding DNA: TGTGCCAGCAGCTCCGGGGCCCGACTACGTGGGACTAGGGAGTTCTTC.

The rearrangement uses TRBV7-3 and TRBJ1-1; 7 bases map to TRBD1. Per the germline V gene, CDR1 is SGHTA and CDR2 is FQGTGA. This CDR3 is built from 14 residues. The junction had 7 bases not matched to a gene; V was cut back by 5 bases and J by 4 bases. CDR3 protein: CASSQGRGRTEAFF. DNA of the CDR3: TGTGCCAGCAGCCAGGGGAGGGGGCGCACTGAAGCTTTCTTT.

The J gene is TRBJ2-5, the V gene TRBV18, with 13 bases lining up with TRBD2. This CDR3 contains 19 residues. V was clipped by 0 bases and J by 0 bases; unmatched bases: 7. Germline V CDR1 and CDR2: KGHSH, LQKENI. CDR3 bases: TGTGCCAGCTCACCACCTGGACTAGCGGGAGCGTGGGACCAAGAGACCCAGTACTTC. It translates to CASSPPGLAGAWDQETQYF.

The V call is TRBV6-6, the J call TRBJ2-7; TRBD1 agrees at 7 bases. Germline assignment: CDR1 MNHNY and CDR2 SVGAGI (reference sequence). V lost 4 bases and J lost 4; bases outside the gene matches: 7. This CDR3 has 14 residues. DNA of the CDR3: TGTGCCAGCAGTTCCAGGACAGGACATTACGAGCAGTACTTC. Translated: CASSSRTGHYEQYF.

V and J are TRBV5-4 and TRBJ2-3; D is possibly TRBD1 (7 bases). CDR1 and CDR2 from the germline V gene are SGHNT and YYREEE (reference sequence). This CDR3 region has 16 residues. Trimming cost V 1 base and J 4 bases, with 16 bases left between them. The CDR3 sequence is CASSLQAGGSADTQYF. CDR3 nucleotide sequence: TGTGCCAGCAGCTTGCAGGCAGGGGGGAGTGCAGATACGCAGTATTTT.

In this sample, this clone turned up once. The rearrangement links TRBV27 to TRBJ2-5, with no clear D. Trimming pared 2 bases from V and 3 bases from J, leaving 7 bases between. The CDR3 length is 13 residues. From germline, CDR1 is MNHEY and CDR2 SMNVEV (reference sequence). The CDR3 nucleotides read TGTGCCAGCAGTTTACAAAACGAAGAGACCCAGTACTTC. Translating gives CASSLQNEETQYF.

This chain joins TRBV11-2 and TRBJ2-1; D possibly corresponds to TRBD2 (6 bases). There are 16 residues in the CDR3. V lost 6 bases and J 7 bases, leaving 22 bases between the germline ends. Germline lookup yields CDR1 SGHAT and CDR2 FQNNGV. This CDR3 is CASSSSGGLGSNEQFF. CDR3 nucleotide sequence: TGTGCCAGCAGTTCAAGTGGGGGACTGGGATCGAATGAGCAGTTCTTC. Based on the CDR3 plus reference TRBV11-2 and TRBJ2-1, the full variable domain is EAGVAQSPRYKIIEKRQSVAFWCNPISGHATLYWYQQILGQGPKLLIQFQNNGVVDDSQLPKDRFSAERLKGVDSTLKIQPAKLEDSAVYLCASSSSGGLGSNEQFFGPGTRLTVL.

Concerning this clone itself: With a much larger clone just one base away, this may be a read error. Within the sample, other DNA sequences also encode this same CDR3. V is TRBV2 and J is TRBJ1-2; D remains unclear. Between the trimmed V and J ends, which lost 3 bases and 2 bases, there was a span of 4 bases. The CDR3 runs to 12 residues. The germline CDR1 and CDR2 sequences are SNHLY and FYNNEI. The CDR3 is CASSEGNYGYTF. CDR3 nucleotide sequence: TGTGCCAGCAGTGAGGGGAACTATGGCTACACCTTC.

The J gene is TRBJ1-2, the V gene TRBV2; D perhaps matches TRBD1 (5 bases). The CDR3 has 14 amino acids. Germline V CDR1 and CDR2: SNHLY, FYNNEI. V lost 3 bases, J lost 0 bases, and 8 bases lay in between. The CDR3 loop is CASSESGTNYGYTF. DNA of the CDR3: TGTGCCAGCAGTGAGTCAGGGACTAACTATGGCTACACCTTC.

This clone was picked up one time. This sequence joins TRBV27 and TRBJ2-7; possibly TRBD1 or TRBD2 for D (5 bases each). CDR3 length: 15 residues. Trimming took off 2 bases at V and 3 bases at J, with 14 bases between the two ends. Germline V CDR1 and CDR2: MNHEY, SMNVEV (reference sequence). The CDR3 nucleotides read TGTGCCAGCAGTTTAATCCGGGGACCGAACTACGAGCAGTACTTC. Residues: CASSLIRGPNYEQYF.

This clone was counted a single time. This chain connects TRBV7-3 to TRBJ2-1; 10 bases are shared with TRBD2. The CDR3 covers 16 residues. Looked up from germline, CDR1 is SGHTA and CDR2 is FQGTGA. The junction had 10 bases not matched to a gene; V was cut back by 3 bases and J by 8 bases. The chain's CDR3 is CASSLSGTSVIYEQFF. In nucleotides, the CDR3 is TGTGCCAGCAGCTTGTCCGGGACTAGCGTTATCTATGAGCAGTTCTTC.

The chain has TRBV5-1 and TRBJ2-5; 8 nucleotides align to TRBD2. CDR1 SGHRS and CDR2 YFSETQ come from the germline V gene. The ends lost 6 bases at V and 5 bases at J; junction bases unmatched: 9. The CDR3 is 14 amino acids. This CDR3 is CASTRGTGGETQYF. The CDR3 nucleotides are TGCGCCAGCACCCGGGGCACGGGAGGGGAGACCCAGTACTTC. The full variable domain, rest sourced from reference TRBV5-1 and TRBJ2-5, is KAGVTQTPRYLIKTRGQQVTLSCSPISGHRSVSWYQQTPGQGLQFLFEYFSETQRNKGNFPGRFSGRQFSNSRSEMNVSTLELGDSALYLCASTRGTGGETQYFGPGTRLLVL.

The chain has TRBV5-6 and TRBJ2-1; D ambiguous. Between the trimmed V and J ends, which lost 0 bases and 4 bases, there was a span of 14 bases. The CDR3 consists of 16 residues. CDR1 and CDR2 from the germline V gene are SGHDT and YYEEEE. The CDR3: CASSLVGRSPYNEQFF. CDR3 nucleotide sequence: TGTGCCAGCAGCTTGGTAGGGCGCTCCCCGTACAATGAGCAGTTCTTC. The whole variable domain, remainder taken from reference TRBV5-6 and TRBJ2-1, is DAGVTQSPTHLIKTRGQQVTLRCSPKSGHDTVSWYQQALGQGPQFIFQYYEEEERQRGNFPDRFSGHQFPNYSSELNVNALLLGDSALYLCASSLVGRSPYNEQFFGPGTRLTVL.

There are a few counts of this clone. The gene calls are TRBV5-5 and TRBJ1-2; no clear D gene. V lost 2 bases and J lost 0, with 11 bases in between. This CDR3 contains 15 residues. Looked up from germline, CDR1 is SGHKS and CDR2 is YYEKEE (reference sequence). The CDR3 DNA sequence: TGTGCCAGCAGCTTAACGGTACTTTCTAACTATGGCTACACCTTC. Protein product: CASSLTVLSNYGYTF.

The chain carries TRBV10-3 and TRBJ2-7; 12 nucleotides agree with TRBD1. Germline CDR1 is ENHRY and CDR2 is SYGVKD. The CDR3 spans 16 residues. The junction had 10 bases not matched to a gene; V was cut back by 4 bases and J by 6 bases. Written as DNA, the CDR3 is TGTGCCATCAGTGTTTCGGGACAGGGGGCCCTCTCCGAGCAGTACTTC. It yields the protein CAISVSGQGALSEQYF.

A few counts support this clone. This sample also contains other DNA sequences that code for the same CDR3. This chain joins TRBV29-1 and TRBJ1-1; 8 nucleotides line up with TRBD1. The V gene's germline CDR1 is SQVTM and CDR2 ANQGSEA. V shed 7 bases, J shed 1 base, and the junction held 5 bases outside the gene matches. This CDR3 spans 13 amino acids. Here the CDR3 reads CSARTGPNTEAFF. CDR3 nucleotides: TGCAGCGCACGGACAGGGCCGAACACTGAAGCTTTCTTT.

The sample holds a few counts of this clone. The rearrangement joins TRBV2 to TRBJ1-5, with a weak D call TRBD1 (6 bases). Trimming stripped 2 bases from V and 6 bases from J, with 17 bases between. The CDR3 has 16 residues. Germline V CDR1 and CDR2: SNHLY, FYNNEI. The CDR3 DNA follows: TGTGCCAGCAGTGAATGGGCGTTCAGGGGCTCTCAGCCCCAGCATTTT. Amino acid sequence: CASSEWAFRGSQPQHF.

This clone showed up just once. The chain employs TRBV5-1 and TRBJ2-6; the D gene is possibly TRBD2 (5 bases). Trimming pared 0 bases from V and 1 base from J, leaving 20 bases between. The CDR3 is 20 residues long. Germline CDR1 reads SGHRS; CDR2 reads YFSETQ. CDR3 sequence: CASSLGAPGIGESGANVLTF. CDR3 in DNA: TGCGCCAGCAGCTTGGGTGCGCCGGGAATTGGGGAGTCTGGGGCCAACGTCCTGACTTTC.

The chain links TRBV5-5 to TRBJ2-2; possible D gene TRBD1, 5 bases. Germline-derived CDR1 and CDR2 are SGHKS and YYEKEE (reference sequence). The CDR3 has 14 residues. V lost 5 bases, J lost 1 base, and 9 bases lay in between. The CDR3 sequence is CASRRTGNTGELFF. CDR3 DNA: TGTGCCAGCAGGCGTACAGGGAACACCGGGGAGCTGTTTTTT.